These 26 T cell receptor beta chains originate from one sample sequenced in a study of cytomegalovirus exposure and HLA in healthy donors. Use of 60 Vbeta and 13 Jbeta primers characterized the PCR. Data came from immunoSEQ multiplex PCR; TCRdb stores just in-frame clones and leaves some out. The table gives more than 70,000 clones; the top ten clones make up 1.3% to 1.5% of it. The material sequenced was PBMCs. These receptors were obtained from a woman aged 60-75 years in good health and CMV-seronegative.

The chain has TRBV11-3 and TRBJ2-5; TRBD2 matches 9 bases. The CDR3 is 17 residues long. Germline CDR1 SGHNT, CDR2 YENEEA. Trimming at V came to 1 base and at J to 5 bases, leaving 11 bases not matched to a gene. Here the CDR3 DNA reads TGTGCCAGCAGCTTAGGAACGACTAGCGGTTCTGAGGAGACCCAGTACTTC. It translates to CASSLGTTSGSEETQYF.

The chain is built from TRBV9 and TRBJ2-2; 7 bases fit TRBD1. This CDR3 region has 16 residues. Germline CDR1 SGDLS, CDR2 YYNGEE. After removal of 4 bases from V and 3 bases from J, the junction contained 9 bases not matched to a gene. CDR3 sequence reads: CASSPGQQYYTGELFF. For the CDR3, the DNA is TGTGCCAGCAGCCCGGGACAGCAATATTACACCGGGGAGCTGTTTTTT.

The chain uses TRBV6-5 and TRBJ2-7, with 10 bases aligning to TRBD1. V was pared by 2 bases and J by 3 bases, with 4 bases of the junction left unmatched. The CDR3 runs 15 residues. Germline loops: CDR1 MNHEY, CDR2 SVGAGI. The CDR3 nucleotides read TGTGCCAGCAGTTACGTCCGGGACAGGGGCTACGAGCAGTACTTC. Its protein product is CASSYVRDRGYEQYF.

This chain connects TRBV14 to TRBJ2-3; weak D call: TRBD2 (5 bases). CDR1 and CDR2 from the germline V gene are SGHDN and FVKESK. V lost 4 bases and J 3 bases, leaving 14 bases between the germline ends. The CDR3 runs 15 residues. The CDR3, as DNA: TGTGCCAGCAGCCGCAGGCTCGGGGATACAGATACGCAGTATTTT. Its protein is CASSRRLGDTDTQYF.

The rearrangement joins TRBV21-1 to TRBJ1-5. TRBV21-1 is designated a pseudogene. The CDR3 covers 16 residues. The CDR3 loop reads CASLNKQRRAEQPQHF. The CDR3 coding sequence is TGTGCCAGCCTAAACAAGCAGCGGAGGGCGGAACAGCCCCAGCATTTT.

This sequence joins TRBV28 and TRBJ2-7; D is ambiguous. The germline gives CDR1 MDHEN, CDR2 SYDVKM. The CDR3 covers 17 residues. V gave up 1 base and J gave up 6 bases, with 22 bases separating them. The CDR3: CASSLSQKAAAVREQYF. The CDR3 nucleotides are TGTGCCAGCAGTTTATCCCAAAAAGCCGCGGCGGTACGCGAGCAGTACTTC.

Concerning this clone: At the DNA level, this CDR3 is encoded by other sequences in the same sample as well. The CDR3 DNA sequence: TGTGCCAGCAGTTTTTCCCTCGCGGGGCTGACCTACGAGCAGTACTTC. It specifies CASSFSLAGLTYEQYF. V gene TRBV28 combines with J gene TRBJ2-7, with a possible D match to TRBD2 (6 bases). This CDR3 is built from 16 residues. V gave up 3 bases and J gave up 2 bases, with 17 bases separating them. The germline gives CDR1 MDHEN, CDR2 SYDVKM.

The V and J genes are TRBV4-2 and TRBJ2-5; 11 bases align to TRBD2. The junction had 3 bases not matched to a gene; V was cut back by 1 base and J by 5 bases. Germline CDR1 reads LGHNA; CDR2 reads YNFKEQ. The CDR3 extends over 15 amino acids. The CDR3 nucleotides read TGTGCCAGCAGCCAAGGGGCTAGCGGGAGGGAGACCCAGTACTTC. Its translation: CASSQGASGRETQYF.

The chain couples TRBV4-1 to TRBJ1-2; 10 nucleotides line up with TRBD1. The CDR3 extends over 17 amino acids. The germline V gene encodes CDR1 MGHRA and CDR2 YSYEKL. The ends lost 1 base at V and 4 bases at J; junction bases unmatched: 9. The CDR3 DNA follows: TGCGCCAGCAGCCAAGGCCACACCGGGACAGGGGTCTATGGCTACACCTTC. Its translation: CASSQGHTGTGVYGYTF.

The chain links TRBV28 to TRBJ2-7, with 9 bases matching TRBD1. V gave up 4 bases and J gave up 5 bases; unmatched junction bases: 9. The V gene's germline CDR1 is MDHEN and CDR2 SYDVKM. This CDR3 is built from 15 residues. The CDR3 sequence: CASSSTQGASDEQYF. The CDR3 DNA reads TGTGCCAGCAGTTCAACACAGGGGGCGTCTGACGAGCAGTACTTC. The full variable domain, completed using reference TRBV28 and TRBJ2-7, is DVKVTQSSRYLVKRTGEKVFLECVQDMDHENMFWYRQDPGLGLRLIYFSYDVKMKEKGDIPEGYSVSREKKERFSLILESASTNQTSMYLCASSSTQGASDEQYFGPGTRLTVT.

The rearrangement links TRBV6-1 to TRBJ2-1; perhaps TRBD2 as D (6 bases). The V gene's germline CDR1 is MNHNS and CDR2 SASEGT. Trimming removed 3 bases at V and 6 bases at J, with 18 bases between. CDR3 size: 16 residues. The CDR3 DNA reads as TGTGCCAGCAGTGACGAGGGGACTCGAGGGATCAATGAGCAGTTCTTC. Translating gives CASSDEGTRGINEQFF.

The chain links TRBV4-1 to TRBJ1-1; 7 nucleotides agree with TRBD1. Trimming cost V 1 base and J 8 bases; bases outside gene matches: 25. This CDR3 has 20 residues. Germline-derived CDR1 and CDR2 are MGHRA and YSYEKL. CDR3 amino acids: CASSQVSIRTGPPEGEEAFF. The DNA of the CDR3 is TGCGCCAGCAGCCAAGTGTCCATAAGGACAGGACCTCCCGAGGGAGAAGAAGCTTTCTTT.

J is TRBJ2-7 and V is TRBV6-6, with 11 bases that match TRBD2. The CDR3 runs 15 residues. Per germline, CDR1 MNHNY and CDR2 SVGAGI (reference sequence). The trim removed 7 bases at V and 2 bases at J, leaving 7 bases unmatched. DNA for the CDR3: TGTGCCAGCACAAACGGGGGACTAGCGGCCTACGAGCAGTACTTC. Translated: CASTNGGLAAYEQYF.

V usage is TRBV4-3 and J usage is TRBJ2-5; 10 bases map to TRBD1. The J call is doubtful: the DNA matches TRBJ2-7 better. There are 16 residues in the CDR3. Germline CDR1 and CDR2: LGHNA and YSLEER. The CDR3 region is CASSQDDGQGAYEQYF. In nucleotides, the CDR3 is TGCGCCAGCAGCCAAGACGACGGACAGGGGGCCTACGAGCAGTACTTC.

CDR3 loop: CASSLSGAPPDGYTF. CDR3 coding DNA: TGCGCCAGCAGCTTATCAGGGGCCCCCCCCGATGGCTACACCTTC. This sequence joins TRBV5-1 and TRBJ1-2; the D gene is possibly TRBD1 (6 bases). The CDR3 has 15 residues. In germline, CDR1 is SGHRS, CDR2 YFSETQ. Trimming removed 2 bases from V and 6 bases from J, with 17 bases in between.

The gene calls are TRBV5-1 and TRBJ2-7; 7 bases agree with TRBD1. Trimming took 0 bases from V and 2 from J; bases not matched to a gene: 8. CDR1 is SGHRS, CDR2 YFSETQ, per germline. CDR3 length: 16 residues. The CDR3 here is CASSLVNRGLAYEQYF. In nucleotides, the CDR3 is TGCGCCAGCAGCTTGGTCAACAGGGGTTTAGCCTACGAGCAGTACTTC.

CDR3 sequence (DNA): TGCGCCAGCAGCTTGGGTGCGGGGCTGAAGGAAAAACTGTTTTTT. Protein product: CASSLGAGLKEKLFF. The chain recombines TRBV5-1 with TRBJ1-4, with D tentatively TRBD1 (5 bases). V lost 0 bases and J 8 bases, leaving 14 bases between the germline ends. Looked up from germline, CDR1 is SGHRS and CDR2 is YFSETQ. This CDR3 has 15 amino acids.

The chain employs TRBV18 and TRBJ2-5; TRBD1 aligns across 9 bases. This CDR3 region has 15 residues. The germline gives CDR1 KGHSH, CDR2 LQKENI. V trimming: 4 bases; J trimming: 7 bases; junction bases outside the gene matches: 10. The CDR3 loop is CASSLNSGQGGTQYF. CDR3 coding DNA: TGTGCCAGCTCACTAAACTCGGGACAGGGAGGGACCCAGTACTTC.

This chain joins TRBV5-4 and TRBJ2-3; 8 nucleotides match TRBD2. The CDR3 consists of 16 residues. Germline V gives CDR1 SGHNT, CDR2 YYREEE (reference sequence). Losses at the gene ends were 2 bases for V and 0 bases for J; bases not matched to a gene: 5. The CDR3 loop is CASSFEGTRSTDTQYF. The CDR3 DNA follows: TGTGCCAGCAGCTTCGAAGGGACTAGGAGCACAGATACGCAGTATTTT.

This chain uses TRBV19 with TRBJ2-7; 8 nucleotides line up with TRBD2. V gave up 4 bases and J gave up 2 bases; unmatched junction bases: 7. CDR3 length: 15 residues. Germline CDR1 reads LNHDA; CDR2 reads SQIVND (reference sequence). The CDR3 loop reads CASSTGAGGTYEQYF. CDR3 DNA sequence: TGTGCCAGTAGTACCGGGGCGGGGGGAACCTACGAGCAGTACTTC.

CDR3 in amino acids: CASSLSSTATYEQYF. CDR3 DNA sequence: TGTGCCAGCAGCTTGAGCTCAACAGCCACCTACGAGCAGTACTTC. The gene calls are TRBV5-4 and TRBJ2-7; no clear D gene. Trimming shortened V by 1 base and J by 2 bases, and 13 bases separated the two germline ends. The germline CDR1 and CDR2 sequences are SGHNT and YYREEE (reference sequence). The CDR3 runs to 15 residues.

This chain uses TRBV28 with TRBJ2-2; the match to TRBD1 covers 7 bases. The V segment lost 4 bases and the J segment 6 bases; nucleotides outside the gene matches: 11. This CDR3 has 16 amino acids. The germline V gene encodes CDR1 MDHEN and CDR2 SYDVKM. Written as DNA, the CDR3 is TGTGCCAGCAGTTCGTTTAAGGGGGCGTTATCCGGGGAGCTGTTTTTT. Translation gives CASSSFKGALSGELFF.

This chain uses TRBV2 with TRBJ1-5, with a tentative D call TRBD1 (5 bases). The germline V and J ends were trimmed by 7 bases and 7 bases, with 14 bases remaining between them. Germline V gene sequence: CDR1 SNHLY, CDR2 FYNNEI. CDR3 length: 13 amino acids. The CDR3 loop is CASMVGRDQPQHF. CDR3 DNA sequence: TGTGCCAGCATGGTAGGGAGGGACCAGCCCCAGCATTTT.

The chain recombines TRBV5-4 with TRBJ2-6, with D unclear. CDR3 length: 15 amino acids. Germline CDR1 and CDR2: SGHNT and YYREEE (reference sequence). The V gene lost 0 bases and the J gene lost 0 bases, with 4 bases spanning the gap. CDR3 in amino acids: CASSLGGSGANVLTF. The CDR3 bases are TGTGCCAGCAGCTTGGGAGGCTCTGGGGCCAACGTCCTGACTTTC.

The chain couples TRBV5-4 to TRBJ2-2; the D is unclear. The V and J ends lost 2 bases and 3 bases respectively, with 8 bases between them. Germline V gives CDR1 SGHNT, CDR2 YYREEE (reference sequence). The CDR3 loop spans 14 amino acids. The CDR3 DNA sequence: TGTGCCAGCAGCTTTGGGCAGGACACCGGGGAGCTGTTTTTT. It specifies CASSFGQDTGELFF. The full variable domain, with the rest looked up from reference TRBV5-4 and TRBJ2-2, is ETGVTQSPTHLIKTRGQQVTLRCSSQSGHNTVSWYQQALGQGPQFIFQYYREEENGRGNFPPRFSGLQFPNYSSELNVNALELDDSALYLCASSFGQDTGELFFGEGSRLTVL.

The V gene is TRBV14, the J gene TRBJ2-7; tentatively, D is TRBD2 (5 bases). The CDR3 is made up of 13 amino acids. Trimming left V 0 bases short and J 9 bases short, with 12 bases between. CDR1 and CDR2 from the germline V gene are SGHDN and FVKESK. The CDR3 DNA follows: TGTGCCAGCAGCCAAGAATCTAGCCGCCCGCAGTACTTC. As protein: CASSQESSRPQYF.